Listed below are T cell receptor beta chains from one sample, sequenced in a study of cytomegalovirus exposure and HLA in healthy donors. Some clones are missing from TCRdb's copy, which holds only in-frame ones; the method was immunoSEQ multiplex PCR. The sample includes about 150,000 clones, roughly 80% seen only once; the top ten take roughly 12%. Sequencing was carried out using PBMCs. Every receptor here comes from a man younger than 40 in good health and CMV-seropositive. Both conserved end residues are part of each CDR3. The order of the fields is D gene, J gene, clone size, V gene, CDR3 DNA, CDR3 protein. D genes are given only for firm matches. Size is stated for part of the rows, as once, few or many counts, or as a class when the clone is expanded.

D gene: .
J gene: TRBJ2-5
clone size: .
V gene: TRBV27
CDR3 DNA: TGTGCCAGCAGTACGGGAGAGACCCAGTACTTC
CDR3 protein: CASSTGETQYF

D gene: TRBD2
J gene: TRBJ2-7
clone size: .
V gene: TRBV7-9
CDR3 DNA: TGTGCCAGCAGCCCGGGGGGTAGCGAGCAGTACTTC
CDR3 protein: CASSPGGSEQYF

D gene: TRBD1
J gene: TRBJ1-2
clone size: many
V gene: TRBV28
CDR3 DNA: TGTGCCAGCAGTCGGACAGGGAGAGGCTATGGCTACACCTTC
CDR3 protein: CASSRTGRGYGYTF

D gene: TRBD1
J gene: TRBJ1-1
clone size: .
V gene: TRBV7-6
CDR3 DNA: TGTGCCAGCAGCTTAGGGGGGACAGAGAACACTGAAGCTTTCTTT
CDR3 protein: CASSLGGTENTEAFF

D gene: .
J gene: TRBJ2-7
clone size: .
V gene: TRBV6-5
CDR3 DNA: TGTGCCAGCAGCCACGCGGGCGGCAACTACGAGCAGTACTTC
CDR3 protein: CASSHAGGNYEQYF

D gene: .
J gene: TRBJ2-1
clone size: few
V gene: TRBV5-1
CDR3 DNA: TGCGCCAGCAGCTTGAACTGGAATGAGCAGTTCTTC
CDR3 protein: CASSLNWNEQFF

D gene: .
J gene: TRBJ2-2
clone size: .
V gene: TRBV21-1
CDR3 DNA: TGTGCCAGCCTTAGAAACACCGGGGAGCTGTTTTTT
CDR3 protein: CASLRNTGELFF

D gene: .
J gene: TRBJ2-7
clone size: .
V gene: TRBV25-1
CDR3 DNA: TGTGCCAGCAGTGAGGTGGGTGCGGGATCGGGTTCCTACGAGCAGTACTTC
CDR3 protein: CASSEVGAGSGSYEQYF

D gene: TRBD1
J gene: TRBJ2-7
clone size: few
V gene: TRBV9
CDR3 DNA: TGTGCCAGCAGCTTATCCCACGGGACAGGGGTCTACGAGCAGTACTTC
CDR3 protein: CASSLSHGTGVYEQYF

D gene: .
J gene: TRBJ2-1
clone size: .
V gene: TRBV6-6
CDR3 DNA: TGTGCCAGCAGTGCCCGGGACCAGGGGTTCGATGAGCAGTTCTTC
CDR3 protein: CASSARDQGFDEQFF

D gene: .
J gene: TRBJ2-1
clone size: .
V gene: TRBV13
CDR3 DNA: TGTGCCAGCAGCTCGACGACCAGACGGAGTCAGCCCTACAATGAGCAGTTCTTC
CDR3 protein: CASSSTTRRSQPYNEQFF

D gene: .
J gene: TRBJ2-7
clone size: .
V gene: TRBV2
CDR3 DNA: TGTGCCAGCAACGTCGAGGGAGGTAGTCGCGAGCAGTACTTC
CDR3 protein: CASNVEGGSREQYF

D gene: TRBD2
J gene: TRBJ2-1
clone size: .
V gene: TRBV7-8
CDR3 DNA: TGTGCCAGCAGTACTGGACTAGTCACCCTTCAGTTCTTC
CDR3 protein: CASSTGLVTLQFF

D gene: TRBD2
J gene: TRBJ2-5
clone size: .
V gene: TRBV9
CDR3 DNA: TGTGCCAGCAGCGTAGGGGTGGCTAGCGGACAAGAGACCCAGTACTTC
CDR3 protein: CASSVGVASGQETQYF

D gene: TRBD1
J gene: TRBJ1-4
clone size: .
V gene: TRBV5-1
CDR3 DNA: TGCGCCAGCGGCCGAACAGGGGCAACTAATGAAAAACTGTTTTTT
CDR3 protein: CASGRTGATNEKLFF

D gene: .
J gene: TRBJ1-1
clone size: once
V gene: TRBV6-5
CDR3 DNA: TGTGCCAGCAGTTACTGGTTTGGGGATGAGGGCACTGAAGCTTTCTTT
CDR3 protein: CASSYWFGDEGTEAFF

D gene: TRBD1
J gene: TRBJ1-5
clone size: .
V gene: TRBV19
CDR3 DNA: TGTGCCAGTACCGCAGGGGGCTATCAGCCCCAGCATTTT
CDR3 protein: CASTAGGYQPQHF

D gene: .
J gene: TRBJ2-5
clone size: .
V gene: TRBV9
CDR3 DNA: TGTGCCAGCAGCGCCCGAGACAGCCCTGGAGAAGAGACCCAGTACTTC
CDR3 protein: CASSARDSPGEETQYF

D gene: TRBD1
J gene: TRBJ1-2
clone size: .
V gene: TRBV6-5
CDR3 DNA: TGTGCCAGCAGTGTTACAGGGGGCTTTTTGGGTGGCTACACCTTC
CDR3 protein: CASSVTGGFLGGYTF

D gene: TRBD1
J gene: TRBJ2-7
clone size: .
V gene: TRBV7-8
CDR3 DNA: TGTGCCAGCAGCTTAGAGAATCCAGGGGGTGTCTACGAGCAGTACTTC
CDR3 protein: CASSLENPGGVYEQYF

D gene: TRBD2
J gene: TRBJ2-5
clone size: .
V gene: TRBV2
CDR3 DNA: TGTGCCAGCAGGCGAAATAGCGGGAAAGATGAAGAGACCCAGTACTTC
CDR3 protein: CASRRNSGKDEETQYF

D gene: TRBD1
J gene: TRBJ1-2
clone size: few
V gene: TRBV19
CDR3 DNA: TGTGCCAGTATGGACAGGGGGGCGCTGGGTAACTATGGCTACACCTTC
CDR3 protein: CASMDRGALGNYGYTF

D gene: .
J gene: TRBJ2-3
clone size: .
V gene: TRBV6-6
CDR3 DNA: TGTGCCAGCAGTTCCTCAAGGGACAGCGGGACAGATACGCAGTATTTT
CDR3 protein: CASSSSRDSGTDTQYF

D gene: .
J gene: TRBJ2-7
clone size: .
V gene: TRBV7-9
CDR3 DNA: TGTGCCATGGGCAGTCCCTACGAGCAGTACTTC
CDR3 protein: CAMGSPYEQYF

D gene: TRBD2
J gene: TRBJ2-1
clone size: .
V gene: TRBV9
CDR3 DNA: TGTGCCAGCAGCCAAGGGACTAGCGCCTACAATGAGCAGTTCTTC
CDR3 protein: CASSQGTSAYNEQFF

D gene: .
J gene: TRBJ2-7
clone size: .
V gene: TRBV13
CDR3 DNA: TGTGCCAGCAGCGTCGGACTATCCTACGAGCAGTACTTC
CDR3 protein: CASSVGLSYEQYF

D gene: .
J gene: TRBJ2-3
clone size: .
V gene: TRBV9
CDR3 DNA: TGTGCCAGCAGCGTAGGCCCAGGATCGGATACGCAGTATTTT
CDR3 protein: CASSVGPGSDTQYF

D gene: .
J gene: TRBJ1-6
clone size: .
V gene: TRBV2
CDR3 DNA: TGTGCCAGCACCTTGTCGGGGGAGTACTATTCACCCCTCCACTTT
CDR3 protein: CASTLSGEYYSPLHF

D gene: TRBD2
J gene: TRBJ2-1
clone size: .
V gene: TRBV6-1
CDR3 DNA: TGTGCCAGCAGTCGAGAGCGGGAGGGAGATGAGCAGTTCTTC
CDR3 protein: CASSREREGDEQFF

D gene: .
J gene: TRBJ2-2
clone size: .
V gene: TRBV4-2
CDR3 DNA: TGTGCCAGCAGCCAACGAAAAGGGAGCGACACCGGGGAGCTGTTTTTT
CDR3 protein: CASSQRKGSDTGELFF

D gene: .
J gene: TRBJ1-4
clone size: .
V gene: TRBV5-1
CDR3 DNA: TGCGCCAGCAGCTTGGCCGGGGTGAGCTACTCTGAAAAACTGTTTTTT
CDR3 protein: CASSLAGVSYSEKLFF

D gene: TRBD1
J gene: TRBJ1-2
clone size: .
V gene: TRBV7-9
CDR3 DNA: TGTGCCAGCAGCTCCGGGACAGGGGACTATGGCTACACCTTC
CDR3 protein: CASSSGTGDYGYTF

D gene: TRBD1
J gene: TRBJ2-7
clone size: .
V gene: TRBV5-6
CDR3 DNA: TGTGCCAGCAGCTACAGGGACAGCTACGAGCAGTACTTC
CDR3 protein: CASSYRDSYEQYF

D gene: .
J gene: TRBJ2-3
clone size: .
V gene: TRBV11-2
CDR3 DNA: TGTGCCAGCAGCCCATCCTCGGAGATAAGCGGGACGCAGTATTTT
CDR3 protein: CASSPSSEISGTQYF

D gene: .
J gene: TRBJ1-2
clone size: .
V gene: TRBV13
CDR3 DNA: TGTGCCAGCAGCTTACATCTATCGGGGGGGGCGAGCGGCTACACCTTC
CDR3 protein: CASSLHLSGGASGYTF

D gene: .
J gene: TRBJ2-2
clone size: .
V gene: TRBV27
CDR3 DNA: TGTGCCAGCAGTTCTCGGAGGAACACCGGGGAGCTGTTTTTT
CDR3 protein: CASSSRRNTGELFF

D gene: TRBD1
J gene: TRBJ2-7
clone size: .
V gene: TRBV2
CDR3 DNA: TGTGCCAGCAGTGGGGACAGGAGCTCCTCCTACGAGCAGTACTTC
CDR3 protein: CASSGDRSSSYEQYF

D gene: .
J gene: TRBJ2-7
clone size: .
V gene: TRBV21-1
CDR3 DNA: TGTGCCAGCAGCAAAGTGGGGCGGCCAGGGGGGTACGAGCAGTACTTC
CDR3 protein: CASSKVGRPGGYEQYF

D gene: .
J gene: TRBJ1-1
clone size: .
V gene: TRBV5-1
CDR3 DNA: TGCGCCAGCAGCTTGGCGGGGGGAGGAGCGGACACTGAAGCTTTCTTT
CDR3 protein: CASSLAGGGADTEAFF

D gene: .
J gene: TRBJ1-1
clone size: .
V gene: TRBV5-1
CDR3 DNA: TGCGCCAGCAGCTTGAGGGGTCCTGAAGCTTTCTTT
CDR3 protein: CASSLRGPEAFF

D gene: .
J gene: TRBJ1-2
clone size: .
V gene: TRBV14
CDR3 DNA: TGTGCCAGCAGCCCAGGGCTCTATGGCTACACCTTC
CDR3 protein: CASSPGLYGYTF

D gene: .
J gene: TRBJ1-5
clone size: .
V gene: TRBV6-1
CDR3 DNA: TGTGCCAGCAGTGAATTGTTCGGCAATCAGCCCCAGCATTTT
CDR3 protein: CASSELFGNQPQHF

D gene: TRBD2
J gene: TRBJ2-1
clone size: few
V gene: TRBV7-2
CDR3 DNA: TGTGCCAGCAGCCCTTTAGCGGGAGGGTCCGGCTCCTACAATGAGCAGTTCTTC
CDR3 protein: CASSPLAGGSGSYNEQFF

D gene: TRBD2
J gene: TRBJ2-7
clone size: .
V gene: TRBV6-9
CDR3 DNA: TGTGCCAGCAGTTATGGGGTTCGGGAGGGCTACGAGCAGTACTTC
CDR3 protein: CASSYGVREGYEQYF

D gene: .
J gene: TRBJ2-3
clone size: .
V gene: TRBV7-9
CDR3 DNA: TGTGCCAGCAGCTTGAGCTATTCCGGTACGCAGTATTTT
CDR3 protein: CASSLSYSGTQYF

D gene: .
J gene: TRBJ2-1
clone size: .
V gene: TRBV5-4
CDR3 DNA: TGTGCCAGCAGCCTGGGGGGCGGGAGAAGGGTACAAAATGAGCAGTTCTTC
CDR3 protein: CASSLGGGRRVQNEQFF

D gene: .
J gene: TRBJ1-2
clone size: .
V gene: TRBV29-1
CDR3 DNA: TGCAGCGTTGAAGATCGCCAGTGGAACTATGGCTACACCTTC
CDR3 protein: CSVEDRQWNYGYTF